This TCR beta chain was identified during a study of blood T cell repertoires in COVID-19. Assay: immunoSEQ multiplex PCR; the TCRdb copy retains only in-frame clones and omits some. The sample carries over 85,000 clones, approximately 86% recorded once. The length of the CDR3 is 13 residues. Trimming left V 5 bases short and J 3 bases short, with 9 bases between. Germline-derived CDR1 and CDR2 are SGHNT and YENEEA. V is TRBV11-3 and J is TRBJ2-3; D might be TRBD1 (5 bases). The sequencing sample was made of peripheral blood. The TCR originated in a man aged 55 to 70 with acute or convalescent COVID-19. The CDR3 region has the DNA TGTGCCAGCAGCCGTCGACAGACAGATACGCAGTATTTT. Amino acid sequence: CASSRRQTDTQYF.